The next 22 T cell receptor beta chains were all read from a single sample in a study of blood T cell repertoires in COVID-19. Clones were sequenced by immunoSEQ multiplex PCR, and TCRdb holds only the in-frame ones, with some missing. Among roughly 250,000 clones listed, 88% were seen once. Sequencing was done on a sample of peripheral blood. Every receptor here comes from a woman under 40 with acute or convalescent COVID-19.

V and J are TRBV19 and TRBJ2-3; 7 positions agree with TRBD1. Losses at the gene ends were 6 bases for V and 8 bases for J; bases not matched to a gene: 14. CDR1 and CDR2 from the germline V gene are LNHDA and SQIVND (reference sequence). CDR3 length: 15 residues. DNA of the CDR3: TGTGCCAGTAGCCCCGGACAGGCCGGACTTGTTACGCAGTATTTT. This encodes CASSPGQAGLVTQYF.

The rearrangement joins TRBV11-2 to TRBJ2-3; D is undetermined. The CDR3 loop spans 14 amino acids. Per germline, CDR1 SGHAT and CDR2 FQNNGV. V lost 5 bases, J lost 4 bases, and 13 bases lay in between. The CDR3 reads CASSAGFPPDTQYF. CDR3 in DNA: TGTGCCAGCAGCGCAGGATTCCCCCCAGATACGCAGTATTTT.

The chain employs TRBV6-5 and TRBJ1-1; TRBD1 is a possible D gene (5 bases). Per germline, CDR1 MNHEY and CDR2 SVGAGI. Between the trimmed V and J ends, which lost 0 bases and 8 bases, there was a span of 13 bases. This CDR3 has 14 residues. The CDR3 region is CASSYSTPRGEAFF. The CDR3 DNA follows: TGTGCCAGCAGTTACTCGACCCCTCGGGGGGAAGCTTTCTTT.

This chain links TRBV25-1 with TRBJ2-5; no clear D gene. Germline CDR1 is MGHDK and CDR2 is SYGVNS. The CDR3 sequence is 17 residues long. V was cut by 3 bases and J by 1 base, with 18 bases left in between. CDR3 residues: CASSDRAEREPQETQYF. Here the CDR3 DNA reads TGTGCCAGCAGTGATCGTGCCGAGCGAGAACCCCAAGAGACCCAGTACTTC.

The chain uses TRBV10-2 and TRBJ2-7; D may be TRBD1 (5 bases). This CDR3 is built from 14 residues. Per germline, CDR1 WSHSY and CDR2 SAAADI. V dropped 3 bases and J dropped 5 bases, with 14 bases sitting between them. The CDR3 DNA reads TGCGCCAGCAGTGAATCTAACAGGAACCACGAGCAGTACTTC. It translates to CASSESNRNHEQYF.

Only one count was recorded for this clone. The chain carries TRBV18 and TRBJ2-7; 8 positions match TRBD1. V shed 5 bases and J 2 bases; nucleotides not matched to a gene: 5. Germline CDR1 reads KGHSH; CDR2 reads LQKENI. This CDR3 has 14 residues. CDR3 bases: TGTGCCAGCTCAGCCCGGACAGGGACCTACGAGCAGTACTTC. Translating it yields CASSARTGTYEQYF.

The rearrangement uses TRBV5-1 and TRBJ1-2; D ambiguous. Germline V lookup: CDR1 SGHRS, CDR2 YFSETQ. The CDR3 runs 15 residues. The V end lost 0 bases, the J end lost 0 bases, and 9 bases lay between the germline ends. In nucleotides, the CDR3 is TGCGCCAGCAGCTTGGGCGATCTTTCTAACTATGGCTACACCTTC. Amino acid sequence: CASSLGDLSNYGYTF.

The chain combines TRBV6-2 or TRBV6-3 with TRBJ2-7, with 9 bases lining up with TRBD1. The CDR3 has 15 amino acids. The germline V gene encodes CDR1 MNHEY and CDR2 SVGEGT. With 5 bases clipped from V and 5 bases from J, the junction kept 10 bases outside the gene matches. The CDR3 sequence: CASSEVGTGPHEQYF. The CDR3 nucleotides are TGTGCCAGCAGTGAGGTCGGGACAGGGCCCCACGAGCAGTACTTC.

This clone was counted a single time. The chain uses TRBV18 and TRBJ2-7; 10 nucleotides align to TRBD2. J was trimmed by 5 bases and V by 0 bases; bases with no gene match: 7. The CDR3 runs 16 residues. CDR1 is KGHSH, CDR2 LQKENI, per germline. DNA for the CDR3: TGTGCCAGCTCACCACCGAATAGCGGGAGGTTGAACGAGCAGTACTTC. Translated: CASSPPNSGRLNEQYF.

The chain links TRBV19 to TRBJ2-7; the D gene is possibly TRBD2 (5 bases). V dropped 6 bases and J dropped 0 bases, with 9 bases sitting between them. Germline values: CDR1 LNHDA, CDR2 SQIVND (reference sequence). CDR3 length: 13 residues. This CDR3 is CASREASSYEQYF. CDR3 nucleotide sequence: TGTGCCAGTAGGGAGGCATCCTCCTACGAGCAGTACTTC.

V is TRBV6-4 and J is TRBJ2-2; D perhaps matches TRBD2 (6 bases). The CDR3 covers 14 residues. The V gene's germline CDR1 is MRHNA and CDR2 SNTAGT. V was trimmed by 3 bases and J by 3 bases, leaving 8 bases between them. The CDR3 DNA reads as TGTGCCAGCAGTGAACTAGCAGACACCGGGGAGCTGTTTTTT. Its translation: CASSELADTGELFF.

V and J are TRBV25-1 and TRBJ2-5, with 10 bases lining up with TRBD1. Germline V gives CDR1 MGHDK, CDR2 SYGVNS. V gave up 6 bases and J gave up 5 bases; unmatched junction bases: 6. The CDR3 runs to 14 residues. DNA of the CDR3: TGTGCCAGCAGGCGGGACAGGGGCTTTGAGACCCAGTACTTC. Translation: CASRRDRGFETQYF.

The chain recombines TRBV3-1 (or the pseudogene TRBV3-2) with TRBJ1-3, with TRBD1 matching 9 bases. The germline CDR1 and CDR2 sequences are LGHDT and YNNKEL (reference sequence). After removal of 1 base from V and 6 bases from J, the junction contained 4 bases not matched to a gene. This CDR3 is built from 15 residues. DNA of the CDR3: TGTGCCAGCAGCCAAGGTGGGACAGGGACAAACACCATATATTTT. Translated: CASSQGGTGTNTIYF.

The V gene is TRBV29-1, the J gene TRBJ1-5; 7 bases are shared with TRBD1. This CDR3 is built from 12 residues. V lost 5 bases, J lost 3 bases, and 1 base stayed unmatched. CDR1 is SQVTM, CDR2 ANQGSEA, per germline. CDR3 loop: CSVTGVNQPQHF. DNA of the CDR3: TGCAGCGTTACAGGGGTCAATCAGCCCCAGCATTTT.

The V call is TRBV7-9, the J call TRBJ1-1; TRBD1 might be the D (5 bases). Germline V gene data show CDR1 as SEHNR and CDR2 as FQNEAQ (reference sequence). CDR3 size: 15 residues. Trimming took off 2 bases at V and 2 bases at J, with 12 bases between the two ends. This CDR3 reads CASSLFQGRNTEAFF. The CDR3, as DNA: TGTGCCAGCAGCTTATTTCAGGGTAGAAACACTGAAGCTTTCTTT.

V and J are TRBV2 and TRBJ2-1; TRBD2 aligns across 14 bases. The germline V gene has CDR1 SNHLY and CDR2 FYNNEI. The CDR3 runs to 19 residues. The junction had 21 bases not matched to a gene; V was cut back by 11 bases and J by 6 bases. CDR3 in amino acids: CASLTTPVSGTSGSNEQFF. For the CDR3, the DNA is TGTGCCTCCCTAACGACACCAGTCTCCGGGACTAGCGGGAGCAATGAGCAGTTCTTC.

J is TRBJ2-1 and V is TRBV6-6, with 8 bases lining up with TRBD2. Losses at the gene ends were 4 bases for V and 3 bases for J; bases not matched to a gene: 5. From germline, CDR1 is MNHNY and CDR2 SVGAGI (reference sequence). The length of the CDR3 is 15 residues. The CDR3 DNA follows: TGTGCCAGCAGTTTGAGCGGGGGAGGCTACAATGAGCAGTTCTTC. This sequence encodes CASSLSGGGYNEQFF.

V usage is TRBV6-5 and J usage is TRBJ2-7; TRBD1 matches 8 bases. This CDR3 is built from 15 residues. Germline CDR1 reads MNHEY; CDR2 reads SVGAGI. V gave up 6 bases and J gave up 3 bases; unmatched junction bases: 10. This CDR3 is CASSLEGTGHYEQYF. CDR3 nucleotide sequence: TGTGCCAGCAGCCTCGAGGGGACAGGACACTACGAGCAGTACTTC.

The chain joins TRBV11-3 to TRBJ2-6; D perhaps matches TRBD2 (5 bases). This CDR3 is 17 amino acids long. CDR1 SGHNT and CDR2 YENEEA come from the germline V gene. V shed 4 bases and J shed 0 bases, with 13 bases lying between them. The CDR3 sequence: CASSSRTSVSGANVLTF. CDR3 DNA sequence: TGTGCCAGCAGCTCAAGGACTTCCGTCTCTGGGGCCAACGTCCTGACTTTC. Filled out from reference TRBV11-3 and TRBJ2-6, the complete variable domain reads EAGVVQSPRYKIIEKKQPVAFWCNPISGHNTLYWYLQNLGQGPELLIRYENEEAVDDSQLPKDRFSAERLKGVDSTLKIQPAELGDSAVYLCASSSRTSVSGANVLTFGAGSRLTVL.

V gene TRBV13 combines with J gene TRBJ1-5; D unclear. CDR3 length: 15 residues. The V gene lost 5 bases and the J gene lost 0 bases, with 11 bases spanning the gap. Germline V gene sequence: CDR1 PRHDT, CDR2 FYEKMQ (reference sequence). Written as DNA, the CDR3 is TGTGCCAGCAGCCGCGGACTTAATAGCAATCAGCCCCAGCATTTT. Its translation: CASSRGLNSNQPQHF.

The CDR3 bases are TGTGCCAGCAGCTTAGATTACAGGGGTGAAGCTTTCTTT. Protein sequence: CASSLDYRGEAFF. This sequence joins TRBV11-2 and TRBJ1-1; 7 bases are a match to TRBD1. Unmatched junction bases numbered 2, after V lost 0 bases and J lost 7 bases. Germline V gene data show CDR1 as SGHAT and CDR2 as FQNNGV. The CDR3 is made up of 13 amino acids.

This clone was counted a single time. CDR3 in amino acids: CASGPLMTGVQPYTDTQYF. The CDR3 nucleotides read TGTGCTAGTGGACCGCTGATGACGGGGGTCCAACCCTACACAGATACGCAGTATTTT. The chain employs TRBV12-5 and TRBJ2-3, with D possibly TRBD2 on 6 matching bases. V lost 6 bases to trimming and J lost 2 bases, with 27 bases between them. The CDR3 is 19 amino acids. Looked up from germline, CDR1 is LGHNT and CDR2 is FRNRAP.